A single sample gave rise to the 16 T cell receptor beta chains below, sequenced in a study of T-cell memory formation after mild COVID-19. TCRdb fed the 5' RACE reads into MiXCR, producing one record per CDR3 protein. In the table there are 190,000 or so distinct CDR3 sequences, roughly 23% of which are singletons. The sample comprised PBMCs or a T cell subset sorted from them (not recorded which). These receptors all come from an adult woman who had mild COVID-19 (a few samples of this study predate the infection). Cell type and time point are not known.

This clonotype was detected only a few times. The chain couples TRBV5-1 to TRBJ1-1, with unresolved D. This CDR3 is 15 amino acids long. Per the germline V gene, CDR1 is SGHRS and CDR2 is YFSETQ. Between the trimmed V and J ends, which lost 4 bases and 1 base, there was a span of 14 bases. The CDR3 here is CASSPYDPWNTEAFF. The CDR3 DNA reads TGCGCCAGCAGCCCTTATGACCCGTGGAACACTGAAGCTTTCTTT.

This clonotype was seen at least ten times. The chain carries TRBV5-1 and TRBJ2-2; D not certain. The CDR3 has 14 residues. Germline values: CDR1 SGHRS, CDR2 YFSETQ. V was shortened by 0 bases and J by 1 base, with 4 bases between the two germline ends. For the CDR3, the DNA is TGCGCCAGCAGCTTGGGGGAGAACACCGGGGAGCTGTTTTTT. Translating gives CASSLGENTGELFF.

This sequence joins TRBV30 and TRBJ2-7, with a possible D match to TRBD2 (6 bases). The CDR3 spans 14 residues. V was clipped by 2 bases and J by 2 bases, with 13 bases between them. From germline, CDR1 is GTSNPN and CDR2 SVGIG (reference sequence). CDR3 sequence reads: CAWSPLGGTYEQYF. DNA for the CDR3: TGTGCCTGGAGTCCCCTCGGGGGTACCTACGAGCAGTACTTC. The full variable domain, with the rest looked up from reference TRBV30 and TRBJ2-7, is SQTIHQWPATLVQPVGSPLSLECTVEGTSNPNLYWYRQAAGRGLQLLFYSVGIGQISSEVPQNLSASRPQDRQFILSSKKLLLSDSGFYLCAWSPLGGTYEQYFGPGTRLTVT.

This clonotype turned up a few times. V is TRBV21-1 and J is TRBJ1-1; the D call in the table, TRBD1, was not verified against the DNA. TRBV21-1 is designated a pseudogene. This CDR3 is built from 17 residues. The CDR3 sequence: CASSTSRDRDRNTEAFF. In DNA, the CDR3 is TGTGCCAGCAGCACATCCCGGGACAGGGATCGGAACACTGAAGCTTTCTTT.

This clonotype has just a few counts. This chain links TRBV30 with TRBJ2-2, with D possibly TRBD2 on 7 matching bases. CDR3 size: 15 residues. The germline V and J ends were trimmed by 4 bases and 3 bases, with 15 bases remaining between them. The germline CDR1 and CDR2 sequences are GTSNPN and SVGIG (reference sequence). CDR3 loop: CAWKEGGKDTGELFF. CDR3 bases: TGTGCCTGGAAGGAGGGGGGGAAGGACACCGGGGAGCTGTTTTTT.

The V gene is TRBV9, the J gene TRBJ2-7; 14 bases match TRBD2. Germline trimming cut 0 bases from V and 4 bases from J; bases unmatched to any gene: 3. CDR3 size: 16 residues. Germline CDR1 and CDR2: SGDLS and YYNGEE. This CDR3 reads CASSVGGLAGVYEQYF. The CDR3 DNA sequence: TGTGCCAGCAGCGTAGGGGGACTAGCGGGGGTTTACGAGCAGTACTTC.

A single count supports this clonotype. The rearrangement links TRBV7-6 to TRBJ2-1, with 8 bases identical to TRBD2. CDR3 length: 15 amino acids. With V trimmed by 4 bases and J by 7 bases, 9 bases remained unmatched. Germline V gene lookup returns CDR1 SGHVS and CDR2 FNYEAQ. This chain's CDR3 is CASSSGAGGLNEQFF. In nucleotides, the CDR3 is TGTGCCAGCAGCTCCGGGGCGGGGGGTCTAAATGAGCAGTTCTTC.

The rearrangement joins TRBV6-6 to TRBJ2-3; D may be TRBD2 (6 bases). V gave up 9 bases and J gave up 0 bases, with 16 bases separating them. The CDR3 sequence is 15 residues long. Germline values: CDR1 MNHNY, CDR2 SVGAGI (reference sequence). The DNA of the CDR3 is TGTGCCAGTTCAGAGGCGGGACCTAGCACAGATACGCAGTATTTT. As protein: CASSEAGPSTDTQYF.

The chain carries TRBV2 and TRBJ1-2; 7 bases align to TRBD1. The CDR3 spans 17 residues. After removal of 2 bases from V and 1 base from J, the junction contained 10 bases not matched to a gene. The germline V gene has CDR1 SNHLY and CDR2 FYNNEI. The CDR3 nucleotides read TGTGCCAGCAGTGAACGTGCCTGGGACAGTTTTAACTATGGCTACACCTTC. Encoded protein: CASSERAWDSFNYGYTF.

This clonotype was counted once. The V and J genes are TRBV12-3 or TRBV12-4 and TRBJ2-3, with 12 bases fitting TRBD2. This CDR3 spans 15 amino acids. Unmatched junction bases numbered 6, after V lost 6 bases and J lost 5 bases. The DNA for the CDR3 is TGTGCCAGCAGAGCTAGCGGGAGGGCCGTAGATACGCAGTATTTT. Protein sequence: CASRASGRAVDTQYF.

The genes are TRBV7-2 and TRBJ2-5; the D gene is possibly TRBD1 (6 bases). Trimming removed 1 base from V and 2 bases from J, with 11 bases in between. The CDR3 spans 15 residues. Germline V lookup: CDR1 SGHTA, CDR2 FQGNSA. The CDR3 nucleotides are TGTGCCAGCAGCTTAGAACAGGGTGAGCAAGAGACCCAGTACTTC. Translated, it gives CASSLEQGEQETQYF.

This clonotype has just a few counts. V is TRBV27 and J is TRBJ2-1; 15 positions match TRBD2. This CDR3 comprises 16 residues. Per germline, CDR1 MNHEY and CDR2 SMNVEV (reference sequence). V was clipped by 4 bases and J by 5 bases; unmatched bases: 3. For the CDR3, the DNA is TGTGCCAGCAGTTCGGGACTAGCGGGAGGCCACAATGAGCAGTTCTTC. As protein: CASSSGLAGGHNEQFF.

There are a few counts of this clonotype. This CDR3 is CSARDREATDTQYF. DNA for the CDR3: TGCAGTGCTAGGGACAGGGAGGCCACAGATACGCAGTATTTT. V gene TRBV20-1 combines with J gene TRBJ2-3; 8 bases line up with TRBD1. CDR3 length: 14 residues. The junction had 4 bases not matched to a gene; V was cut back by 3 bases and J by 2 bases. Germline V lookup: CDR1 DFQATT, CDR2 SNEGSKA (reference sequence).

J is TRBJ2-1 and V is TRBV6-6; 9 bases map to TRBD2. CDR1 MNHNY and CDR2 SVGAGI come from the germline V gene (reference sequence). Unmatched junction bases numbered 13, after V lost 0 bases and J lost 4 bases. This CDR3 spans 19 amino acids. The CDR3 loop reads CASSYSRALAGDTYNEQFF. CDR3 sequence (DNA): TGTGCCAGCAGTTACTCGAGAGCATTAGCGGGAGACACATACAATGAGCAGTTCTTC.

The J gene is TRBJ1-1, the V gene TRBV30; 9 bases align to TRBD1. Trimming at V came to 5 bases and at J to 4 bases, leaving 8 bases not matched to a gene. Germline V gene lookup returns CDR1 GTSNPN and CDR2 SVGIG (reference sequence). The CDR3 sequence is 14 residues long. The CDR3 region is CAWGTGTGTTEAFF. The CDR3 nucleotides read TGTGCCTGGGGCACCGGGACAGGGACCACTGAAGCTTTCTTT.

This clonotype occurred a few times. The CDR3 sequence: CASSYKLAGPDTQYF. Written as DNA, the CDR3 is TGTGCCAGCAGTTATAAACTAGCGGGGCCAGATACGCAGTATTTT. The chain links TRBV6-5 to TRBJ2-3, with 10 bases identical to TRBD2. This CDR3 contains 15 residues. J lost 4 bases, V lost 3 bases, and 4 bases had no gene match. CDR1 is MNHEY, CDR2 SVGAGI, per germline.